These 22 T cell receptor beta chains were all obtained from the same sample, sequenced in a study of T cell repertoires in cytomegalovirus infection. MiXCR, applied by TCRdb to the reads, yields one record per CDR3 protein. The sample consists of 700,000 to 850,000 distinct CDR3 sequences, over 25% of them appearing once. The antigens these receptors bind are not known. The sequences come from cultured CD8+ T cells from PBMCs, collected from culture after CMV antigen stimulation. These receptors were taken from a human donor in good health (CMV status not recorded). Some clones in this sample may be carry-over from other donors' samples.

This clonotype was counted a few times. CDR3 DNA: TGTGCCAGCTTTGGGTATAGCTACACCTTC. Its translation: CASFGYSYTF. The chain recombines TRBV19 with TRBJ1-2; D is ambiguous. Trimming took 9 bases from V and 9 from J, leaving 11 bases between them. The CDR3 is 10 amino acids. Germline CDR1 is LNHDA and CDR2 is SQIVND (reference sequence).

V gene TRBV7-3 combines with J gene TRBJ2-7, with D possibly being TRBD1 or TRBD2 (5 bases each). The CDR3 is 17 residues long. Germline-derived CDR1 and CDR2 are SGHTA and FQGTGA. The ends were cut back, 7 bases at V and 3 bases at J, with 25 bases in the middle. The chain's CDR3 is CASIPPGTPKPVYEQYV. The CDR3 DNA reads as TGTGCCAGCATCCCTCCTGGGACCCCAAAACCCGTCTACGAGCAGTACGTC.

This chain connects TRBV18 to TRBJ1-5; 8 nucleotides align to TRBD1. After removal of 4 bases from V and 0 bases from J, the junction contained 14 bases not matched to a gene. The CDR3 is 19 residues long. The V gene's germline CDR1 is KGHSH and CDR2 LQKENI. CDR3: CASSLQDRGLHYSNQPQHF. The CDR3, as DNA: TGTGCCAGCTCACTCCAAGACAGGGGACTTCATTATAGCAATCAGCCCCAGCATTTT. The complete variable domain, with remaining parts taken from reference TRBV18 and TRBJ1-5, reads NAGVMQNPRHLVRRRGQEARLRCSPMKGHSHVYWYRQLPEEGLKFMVYLQKENIIDESGMPKERFSAEFPKEGPSILRIQQVVRGDSAAYFCASSLQDRGLHYSNQPQHFGDGTRLSIL.

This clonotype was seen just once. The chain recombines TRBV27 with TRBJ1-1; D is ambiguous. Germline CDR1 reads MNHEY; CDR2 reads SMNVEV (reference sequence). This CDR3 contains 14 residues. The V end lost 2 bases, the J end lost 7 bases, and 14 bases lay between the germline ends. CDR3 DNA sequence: TGTGCCAGCAGTTTAAAGGTCCGGTCGGGTGAAGCTTTCTTT. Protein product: CASSLKVRSGEAFF.

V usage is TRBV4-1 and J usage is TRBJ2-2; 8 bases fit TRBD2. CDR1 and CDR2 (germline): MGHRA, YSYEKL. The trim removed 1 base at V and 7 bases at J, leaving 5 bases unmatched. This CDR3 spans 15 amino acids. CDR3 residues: CASSQGGLDGGELFF. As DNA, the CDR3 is TGCGCCAGCAGCCAAGGGGGACTAGACGGCGGGGAGCTGTTTTTT.

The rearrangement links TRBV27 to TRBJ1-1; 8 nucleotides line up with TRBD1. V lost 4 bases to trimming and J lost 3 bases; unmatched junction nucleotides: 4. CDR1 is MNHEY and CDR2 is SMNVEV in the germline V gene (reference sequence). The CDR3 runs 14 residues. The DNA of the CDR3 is TGTGCCAGCAGTTCGGGACAGGCATACACTGAAGCTTTCTTT. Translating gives CASSSGQAYTEAFF.

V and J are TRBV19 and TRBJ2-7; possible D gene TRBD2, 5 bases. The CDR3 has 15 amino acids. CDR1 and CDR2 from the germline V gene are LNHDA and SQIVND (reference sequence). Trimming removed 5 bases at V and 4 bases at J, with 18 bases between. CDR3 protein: CASSPGVSSLYEQYF. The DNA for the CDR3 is TGTGCCAGTAGTCCCGGGGTTAGCTCCCTATACGAGCAGTACTTC. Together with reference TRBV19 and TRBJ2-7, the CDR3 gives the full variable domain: DGGITQSPKYLFRKEGQNVTLSCEQNLNHDAMYWYRQDPGQGLRLIYYSQIVNDFQKGDIAEGYSVSREKKESFPLTVTSAQKNPTAFYLCASSPGVSSLYEQYFGPGTRLTVT.

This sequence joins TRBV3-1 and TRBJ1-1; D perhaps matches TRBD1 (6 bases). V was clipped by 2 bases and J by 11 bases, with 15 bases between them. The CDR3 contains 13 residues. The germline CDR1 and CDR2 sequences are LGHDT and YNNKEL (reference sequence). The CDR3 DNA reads TGTGCCAGCAGCCAACTGGGGGCAATCTGGGCTTTCTTT. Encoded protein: CASSQLGAIWAFF.

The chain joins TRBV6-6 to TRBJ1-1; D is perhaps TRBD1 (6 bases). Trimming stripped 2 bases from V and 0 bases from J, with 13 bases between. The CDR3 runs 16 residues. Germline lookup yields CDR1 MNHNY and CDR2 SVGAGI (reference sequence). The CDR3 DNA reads TGTGCCAGCAGTTACGACGCGACAGGTTTGAACACTGAAGCTTTCTTT. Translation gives CASSYDATGLNTEAFF.

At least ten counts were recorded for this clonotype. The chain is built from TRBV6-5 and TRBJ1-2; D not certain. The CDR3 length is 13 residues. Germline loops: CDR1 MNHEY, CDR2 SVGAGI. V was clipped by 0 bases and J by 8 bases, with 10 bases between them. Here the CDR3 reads CASSYSTGEGYTF. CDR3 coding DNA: TGTGCCAGCAGTTACTCGACCGGGGAAGGCTACACCTTC.

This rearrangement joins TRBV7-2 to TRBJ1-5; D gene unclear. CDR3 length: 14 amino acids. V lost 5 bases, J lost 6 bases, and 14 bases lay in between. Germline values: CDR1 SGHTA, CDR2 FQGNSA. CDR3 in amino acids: CASSTSGKGQPQHF. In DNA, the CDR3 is TGTGCCAGCAGCACCAGCGGGAAGGGTCAGCCCCAGCATTTT. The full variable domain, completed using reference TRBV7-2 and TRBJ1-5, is GAGVSQSPSNKVTEKGKDVELRCDPISGHTALYWYRQSLGQGLEFLIYFQGNSAPDKSGLPSDRFSAERTGGSVSTLTIQRTQQEDSAVYLCASSTSGKGQPQHFGDGTRLSIL.

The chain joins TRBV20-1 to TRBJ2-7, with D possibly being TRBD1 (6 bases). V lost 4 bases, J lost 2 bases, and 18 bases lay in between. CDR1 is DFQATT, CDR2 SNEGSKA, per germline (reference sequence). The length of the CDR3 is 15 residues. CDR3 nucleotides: TGCAGTGCTATCCCCGATAGGGGGTGGACCTACGAGCAGTACGTC. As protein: CSAIPDRGWTYEQYV.

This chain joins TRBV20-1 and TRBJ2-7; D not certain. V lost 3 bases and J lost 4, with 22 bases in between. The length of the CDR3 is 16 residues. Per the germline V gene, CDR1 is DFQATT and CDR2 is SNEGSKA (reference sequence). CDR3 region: CSASSKARMMAYEQYF. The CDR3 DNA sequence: TGCAGTGCTAGTAGTAAGGCCCGAATGATGGCATACGAGCAGTACTTC.

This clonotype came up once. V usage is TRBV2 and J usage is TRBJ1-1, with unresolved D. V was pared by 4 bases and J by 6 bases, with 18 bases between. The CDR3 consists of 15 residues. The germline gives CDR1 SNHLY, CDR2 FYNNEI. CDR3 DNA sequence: TGTGCCAGCAGTGGGTATGTCCCCTCAGGTGCTGAAGCTTTCTTT. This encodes CASSGYVPSGAEAFF.

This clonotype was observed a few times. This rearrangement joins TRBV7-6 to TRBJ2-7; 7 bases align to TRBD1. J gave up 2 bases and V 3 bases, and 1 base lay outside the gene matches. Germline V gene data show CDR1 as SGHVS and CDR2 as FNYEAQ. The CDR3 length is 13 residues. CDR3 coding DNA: TGTGCCAGCAGCTTCGGACAGGCCTACGAGCAGTACGTC. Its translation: CASSFGQAYEQYV.

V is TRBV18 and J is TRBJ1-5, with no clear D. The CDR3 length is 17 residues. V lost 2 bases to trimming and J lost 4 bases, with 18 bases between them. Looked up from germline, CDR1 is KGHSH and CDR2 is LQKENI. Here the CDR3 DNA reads TGTGCCAGCTCACCAAGGCCAGACACCCGGAGGAATCAGCCCCAGCATTTT. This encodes CASSPRPDTRRNQPQHF.

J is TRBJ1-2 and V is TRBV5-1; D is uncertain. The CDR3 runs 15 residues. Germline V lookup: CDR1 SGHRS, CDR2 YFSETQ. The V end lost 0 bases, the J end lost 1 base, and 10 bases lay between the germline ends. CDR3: CASSLVLEDNYGYTF. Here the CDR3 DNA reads TGCGCCAGCAGCTTGGTGTTGGAGGATAACTATGGCTACACCTTC.

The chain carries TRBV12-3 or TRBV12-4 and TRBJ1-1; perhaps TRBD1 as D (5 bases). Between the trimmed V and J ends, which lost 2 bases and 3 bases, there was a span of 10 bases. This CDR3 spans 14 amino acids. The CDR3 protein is CASSLRDLYTEAFF. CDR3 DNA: TGTGCCAGCAGTTTAAGGGACTTGTACACTGAAGCTTTCTTT.

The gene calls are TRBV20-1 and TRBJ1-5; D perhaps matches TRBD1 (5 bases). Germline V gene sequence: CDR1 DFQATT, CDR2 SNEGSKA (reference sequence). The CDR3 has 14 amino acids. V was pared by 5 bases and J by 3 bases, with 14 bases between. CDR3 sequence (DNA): TGCAGTGCTCCCGGGACCGCCTACAATCAGCCCCAGCATTTT. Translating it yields CSAPGTAYNQPQHF.

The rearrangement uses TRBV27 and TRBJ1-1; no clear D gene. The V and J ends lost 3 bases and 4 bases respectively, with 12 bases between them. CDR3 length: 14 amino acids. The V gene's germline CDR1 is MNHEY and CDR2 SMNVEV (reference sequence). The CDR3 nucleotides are TGTGCCAGCAGTTTTGGTACCCCGCTCACTGAAGCTTTCTTT. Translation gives CASSFGTPLTEAFF.

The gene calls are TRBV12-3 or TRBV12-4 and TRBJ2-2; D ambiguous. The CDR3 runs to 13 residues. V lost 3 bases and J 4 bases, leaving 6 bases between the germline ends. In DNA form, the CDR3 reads TGTGCCAGCAGTTTCAAGCTCACCGGGGAGCTGTTTTTT. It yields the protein CASSFKLTGELFF.

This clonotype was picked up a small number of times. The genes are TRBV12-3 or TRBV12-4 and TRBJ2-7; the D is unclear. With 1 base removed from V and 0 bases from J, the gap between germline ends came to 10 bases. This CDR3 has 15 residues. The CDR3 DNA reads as TGTGCCAGCAGTTTAGGGCAACTTCTCTCCTACGAGCAGTACTTC. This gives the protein CASSLGQLLSYEQYF.